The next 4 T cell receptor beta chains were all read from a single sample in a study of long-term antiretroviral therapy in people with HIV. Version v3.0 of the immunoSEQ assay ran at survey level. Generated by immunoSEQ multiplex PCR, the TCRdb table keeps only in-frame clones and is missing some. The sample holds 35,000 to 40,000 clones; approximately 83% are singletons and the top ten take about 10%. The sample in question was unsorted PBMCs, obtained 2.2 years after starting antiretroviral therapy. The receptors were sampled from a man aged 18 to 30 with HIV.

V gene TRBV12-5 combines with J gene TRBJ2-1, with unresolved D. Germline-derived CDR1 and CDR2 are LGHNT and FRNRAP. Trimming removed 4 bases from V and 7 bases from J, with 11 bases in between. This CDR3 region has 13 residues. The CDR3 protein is CASGSPWLNEQFF. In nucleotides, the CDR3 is TGTGCTAGTGGTTCCCCCTGGCTGAATGAGCAGTTCTTC.

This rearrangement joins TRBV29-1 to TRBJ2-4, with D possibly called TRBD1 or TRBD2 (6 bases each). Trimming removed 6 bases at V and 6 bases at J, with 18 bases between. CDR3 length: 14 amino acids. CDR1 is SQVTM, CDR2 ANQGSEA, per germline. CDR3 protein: CSVGGGGMINIQYF. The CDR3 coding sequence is TGCAGCGTAGGGGGTGGCGGGATGATAAACATTCAGTACTTC. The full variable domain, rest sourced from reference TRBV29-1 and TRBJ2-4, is SAVISQKPSRDICQRGTSLTIQCQVDSQVTMMFWYRQQPGQSLTLIATANQGSEATYESGFVIDKFPISRPNLTFSTLTVSNMSPEDSSIYLCSVGGGGMINIQYFGAGTRLSVL.

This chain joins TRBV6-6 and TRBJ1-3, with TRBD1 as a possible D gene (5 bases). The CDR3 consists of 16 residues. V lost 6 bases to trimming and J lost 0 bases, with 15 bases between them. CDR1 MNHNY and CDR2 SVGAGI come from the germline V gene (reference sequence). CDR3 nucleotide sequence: TGTGCCAGCAGAACACAGGAATCATTCTCTGGAAACACCATATATTTT. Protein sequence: CASRTQESFSGNTIYF.

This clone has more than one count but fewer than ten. CDR3 sequence reads: CASSVGTGNYEQYF. Here the CDR3 DNA reads TGTGCCAGCAGCGTAGGGACAGGGAACTACGAGCAGTACTTC. This sequence joins TRBV9 and TRBJ2-7; 8 bases map to TRBD1. The V and J ends lost 0 bases and 3 bases, in that order; junction bases with no gene match: 2. CDR3 length: 14 residues. Germline V gives CDR1 SGDLS, CDR2 YYNGEE.